This T cell receptor (beta chain) derives from a study of T-cell reconstitution after alpha-beta-depleted transplantation in children. Whole-study findings and limits: T-cell counts and diversity were attributed mostly to newly produced T cells one year after transplant. TCRbeta diversity was high at day 60 in some patients (a result of surviving recipient T cells and thymic progenitors). At around two months after transplant, the alpha-beta T cells were reportedly derived from several hundred expanded clones that came from non-depleted graft cells.

Germline V gene sequence: CDR1 MRHNA, CDR2 SNTAGT. Trimming pared 8 bases from V and 3 bases from J, leaving 14 bases between. CDR3 length: 14 residues. This clonotype was seen a few times. No antigen is known for it. It was with unique molecular identifiers that the TCRbeta library was prepared. TCRdb itself ran the PCR reads through MiXCR, one entry per CDR3 protein. The sample lists around 130,000 distinct CDR3 sequences, about a tenth seen once, with approximately 25% in the top ten. The starting material was PBMCs, mostly from graft donor cells, obtained 180 days after TCRalphabeta/CD19-depleted stem cell transplant. The receptor was isolated from a girl less than two years old who had a stem cell transplant for combined immunodeficiency, so the T cells may come from the graft donor. The chain recombines TRBV6-4 with TRBJ1-5; D is unresolved. The CDR3 is CASPKGSLNQPQHF. The CDR3 DNA sequence: TGTGCCAGCCCGAAGGGCTCCCTCAATCAGCCCCAGCATTTT.